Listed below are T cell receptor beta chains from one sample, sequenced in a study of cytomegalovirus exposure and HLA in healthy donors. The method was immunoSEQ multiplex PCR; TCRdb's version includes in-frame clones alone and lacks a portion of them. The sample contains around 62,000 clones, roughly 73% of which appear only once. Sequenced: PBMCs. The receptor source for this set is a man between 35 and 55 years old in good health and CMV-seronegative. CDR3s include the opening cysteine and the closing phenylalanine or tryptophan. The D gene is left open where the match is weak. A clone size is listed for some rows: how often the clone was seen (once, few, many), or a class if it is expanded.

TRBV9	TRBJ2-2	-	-	CASSVVDTGELFF	TGTGCCAGCAGCGTAGTAGACACCGGGGAGCTGTTTTTT
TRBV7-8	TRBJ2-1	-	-	CASSLGGVVSYNEQFF	TGTGCCAGCAGCCTAGGGGGGGTAGTCTCCTACAATGAGCAGTTCTTC
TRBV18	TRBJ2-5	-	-	CASLKAEETQYF	TGTGCCAGCCTAAAAGCGGAAGAGACCCAGTACTTC
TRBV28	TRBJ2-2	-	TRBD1	CASSSPGQGPGELFF	TGTGCCAGCAGTTCTCCGGGACAGGGACCCGGGGAGCTGTTTTTT
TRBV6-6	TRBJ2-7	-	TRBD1	CASSQTGTYEQYF	TGTGCCAGCAGCCAGACAGGGACCTACGAGCAGTACTTC
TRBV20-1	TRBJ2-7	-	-	CSASIASEQYF	TGCAGTGCTAGTATTGCTAGCGAGCAGTACTTC
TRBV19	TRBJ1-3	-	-	CASSIDPGSGNTIYF	TGTGCCAGTAGTATAGATCCAGGATCTGGAAACACCATATATTTT
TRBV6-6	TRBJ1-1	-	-	CASSAGLGLTEAFF	TGTGCCAGCAGCGCGGGTTTGGGGTTGACTGAAGCTTTCTTT
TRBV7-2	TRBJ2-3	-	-	CASSAFSGRTDTQYF	TGTGCCAGCAGCGCATTTAGCGGACGCACAGATACGCAGTATTTT
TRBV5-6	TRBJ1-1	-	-	CASEPFGQGLNTEAFF	TGTGCCAGCGAACCATTCGGCCAGGGTCTGAACACTGAAGCTTTCTTT
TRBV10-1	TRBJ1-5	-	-	CASSEPTEEGYGNQPQHF	TGCGCCAGCAGTGAACCCACCGAGGAGGGGTACGGCAATCAGCCCCAGCATTTT
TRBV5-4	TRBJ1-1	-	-	CASSLSAGNTEAFF	TGTGCCAGCAGCTTGTCAGCAGGGAACACTGAAGCTTTCTTT
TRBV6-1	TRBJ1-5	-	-	CASSEALRNQPQHF	TGTGCCAGCAGTGAAGCGCTACGAAATCAGCCCCAGCATTTT
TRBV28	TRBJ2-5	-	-	CASSFSLPTQYF	TGTGCCAGCAGTTTTTCACTTCCGACCCAGTACTTC
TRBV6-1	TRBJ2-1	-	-	CASSVDGSSYNEQFF	TGTGCCAGCAGTGTAGACGGGAGCTCCTACAATGAGCAGTTCTTC
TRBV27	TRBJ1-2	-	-	CASSSSQAPNYGYTF	TGTGCCAGCAGCTCATCACAGGCCCCTAACTATGGCTACACCTTC
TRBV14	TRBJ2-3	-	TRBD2	CASSRRLSAGGPWADTQYF	TGTGCCAGCAGCCGAAGATTATCAGCGGGAGGGCCCTGGGCAGATACGCAGTATTTT
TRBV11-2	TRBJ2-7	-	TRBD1	CASSFGTGGVYEQYF	TGTGCCAGCAGCTTCGGGACAGGGGGTGTGTACGAGCAGTACTTC
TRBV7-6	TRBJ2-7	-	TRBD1	CASTIRQGSRYDEQYF	TGTGCCAGCACCATTAGACAGGGATCCCGGTACGACGAGCAGTACTTC
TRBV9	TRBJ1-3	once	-	CASSAGDSSGNTIYF	TGTGCCAGCAGCGCCGGGGATAGCTCTGGAAACACCATATATTTT
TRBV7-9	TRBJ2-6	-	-	CASSLRDYGANVLTF	TGTGCCAGCAGCTTACGGGATTATGGGGCCAACGTCCTGACTTTC
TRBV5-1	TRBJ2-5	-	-	CASSLSTAQETQYF	TGCGCCAGCAGCTTGTCTACAGCCCAAGAGACCCAGTACTTC
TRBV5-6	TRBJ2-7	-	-	CASSLVTSYEQYF	TGTGCCAGCAGCTTGGTGACTTCCTACGAGCAGTACTTC
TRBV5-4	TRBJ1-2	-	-	CASSIPTGIYGYTF	TGTGCCAGCAGCATACCCACAGGGATCTACGGCTACACCTTC
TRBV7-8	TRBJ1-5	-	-	CASSLGMTQPQHF	TGTGCCAGCAGCTTGGGCATGACACAGCCCCAGCATTTT
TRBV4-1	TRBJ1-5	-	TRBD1	CASSSLQGARNQPQHF	TGCGCCAGCAGCTCGTTACAGGGGGCAAGAAATCAGCCCCAGCATTTT
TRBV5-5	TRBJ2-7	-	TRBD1	CASSLDSGRGPLYEQYF	TGTGCCAGCAGCTTGGACTCGGGCAGGGGGCCCCTCTACGAGCAGTACTTC
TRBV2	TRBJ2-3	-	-	CASNLATTDTQYF	TGTGCCAGCAATCTAGCTACCACAGATACGCAGTATTTT
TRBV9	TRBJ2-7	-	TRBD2	CASSPRTSGTYEQYF	TGTGCCAGCAGCCCCCGGACTAGCGGGACGTACGAGCAGTACTTC
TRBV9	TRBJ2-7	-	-	CASSVAEGNYYEQYF	TGTGCCAGCAGCGTAGCAGAGGGCAACTACTACGAGCAGTACTTC
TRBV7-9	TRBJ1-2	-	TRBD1	CAVQGRPYGYTF	TGTGCCGTACAGGGGCGGCCGTATGGCTACACCTTC
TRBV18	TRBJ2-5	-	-	CASSPQGLETQYF	TGTGCCAGCTCACCCCAGGGACTAGAGACCCAGTACTTC
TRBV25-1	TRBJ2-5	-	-	CASSDPQRFYQETQYF	TGTGCCAGCAGTGACCCACAGAGATTTTACCAAGAGACCCAGTACTTC
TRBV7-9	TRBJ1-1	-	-	CASSLGRGASTEAFF	TGTGCCAGCAGCTTAGGTAGGGGCGCTAGCACTGAAGCTTTCTTT
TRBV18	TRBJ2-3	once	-	CASSPPSSRGTDTQYF	TGTGCCAGCTCACCACCCTCTTCTCGGGGCACAGATACGCAGTATTTT
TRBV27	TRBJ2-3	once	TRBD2	CASSFGLAGGTDTQYF	TGTGCCAGCAGTTTCGGACTAGCGGGAGGCACAGATACGCAGTATTTT
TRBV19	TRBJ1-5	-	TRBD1	CASSSNRGDQPQHF	TGTGCCAGTAGTAGTAACAGGGGGGATCAGCCCCAGCATTTT
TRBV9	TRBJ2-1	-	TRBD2	CASSVSAGGPRNEQFF	TGTGCCAGCAGCGTATCAGCGGGGGGGCCTCGGAATGAGCAGTTCTTC
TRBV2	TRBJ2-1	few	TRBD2	CASSEPSGPSSNEQFF	TGTGCCAGCAGTGAACCTAGCGGTCCCTCCTCCAATGAGCAGTTCTTC
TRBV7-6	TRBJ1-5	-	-	CASSLEAGVNQPQHF	TGTGCCAGCAGCTTAGAGGCAGGGGTCAATCAGCCCCAGCATTTT
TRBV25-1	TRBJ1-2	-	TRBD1	CASSPSTGAPNYGYTF	TGTGCCAGCAGCCCAAGTACAGGGGCTCCCAACTATGGCTACACCTTC
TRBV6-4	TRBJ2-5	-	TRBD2	CASSDSILGTREEKRVETQYF	TGTGCCAGCAGTGACTCCATTCTCGGGACGCGGGAGGAAAAAAGAGTGGAGACCCAGTACTTC
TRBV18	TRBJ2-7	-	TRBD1	CASSPGTGPYEQYF	TGTGCCAGCTCACCGGGGACAGGCCCCTACGAGCAGTACTTC
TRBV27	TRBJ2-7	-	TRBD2	CASSPSGLAGGSSSYEQYF	TGTGCCAGCAGTCCCTCGGGACTAGCGGGGGGATCGAGCTCCTACGAGCAGTACTTC
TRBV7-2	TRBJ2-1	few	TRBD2	CASSFWRGDNEQFF	TGTGCCAGCAGCTTTTGGCGGGGGGACAATGAGCAGTTCTTC
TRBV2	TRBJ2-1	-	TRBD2	CASRLAGGLNEQFF	TGTGCCAGCCGACTAGCGGGAGGACTCAATGAGCAGTTCTTC
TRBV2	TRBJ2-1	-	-	CASSLQGFLYNEQFF	TGTGCCAGCAGTCTACAGGGTTTCCTCTACAATGAGCAGTTCTTC
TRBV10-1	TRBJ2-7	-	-	CASSELEAYEQYF	TGCGCCAGCAGTGAGTTGGAGGCCTACGAGCAGTACTTC
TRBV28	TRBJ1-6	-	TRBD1	CASSLDRDGSPLHF	TGTGCCAGCAGTCTAGACAGGGATGGTTCACCCCTCCACTTT
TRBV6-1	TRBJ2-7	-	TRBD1	CASSEGQGGYEQYF	TGTGCCAGCAGCGAGGGACAGGGAGGCTACGAGCAGTACTTC
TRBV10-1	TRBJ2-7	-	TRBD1	CASSPGTVSSYEQYF	TGCGCCAGCAGTCCCGGGACAGTCTCCTCCTACGAGCAGTACTTC
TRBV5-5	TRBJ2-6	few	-	CASSPMSSGANVLTF	TGTGCCAGCAGCCCGATGAGCTCTGGGGCCAACGTCCTGACTTTC
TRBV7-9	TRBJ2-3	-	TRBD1	CASSAGQAAIGTDTQYF	TGTGCCAGCAGCGCCGGACAGGCAGCCATTGGCACAGATACGCAGTATTTT